The 22 T cell receptor beta chains below come from one sample, sequenced in a study of neurological immune-mediated disorders. A single record per CDR3 protein comes from TCRdb applying MiXCR to the 5' RACE reads. The sample yields more than 25,000 distinct CDR3 sequences, under 30% seen once. The specimen sequenced was CD4+ T cells from blood. The source of these receptors is a man between 45 and 60 years old with HTLV-1-associated myelopathy (HAM/TSP).

There are a few counts of this clonotype. V and J are TRBV6-5 and TRBJ1-5; possible D gene TRBD1, 6 bases. Germline-derived CDR1 and CDR2 are MNHEY and SVGAGI. V shed 5 bases and J shed 0 bases, with 11 bases lying between them. CDR3 length: 15 amino acids. The CDR3 nucleotides read TGTGCCAGCAGTCGCGGACAGTATAGCAATCAGCCCCAGCATTTT. Its translation is CASSRGQYSNQPQHF.

The V call is TRBV24-1, the J call TRBJ2-7; D is perhaps TRBD1 (7 bases). Per germline, CDR1 KGHDR and CDR2 SFDVKD. The CDR3 loop spans 15 amino acids. Trimming stripped 6 bases from V and 5 bases from J, with 19 bases between. The CDR3 here is CATSYGGTVNHEQYF. The CDR3 DNA follows: TGTGCCACCAGTTACGGCGGGACAGTGAACCACGAGCAGTACTTC.

The CDR3 here is CSAKNTEGQRDCTF. The DNA of the CDR3 is TGCAGTGCCAAAAATACCGAGGGACAGAGGGACTGCACCTTC. The chain joins TRBV20-1 to TRBJ1-2; TRBD1 matches 7 bases. Trimming cost V 6 bases and J 13 bases; bases outside gene matches: 20. Looked up from germline, CDR1 is DFQATT and CDR2 is SNEGSKA (reference sequence). The CDR3 loop spans 14 amino acids.

This clonotype was counted between two and nine times. This chain connects TRBV6-1 to TRBJ1-1; 7 bases fit TRBD1. The V gene's germline CDR1 is MNHNS and CDR2 SASEGT. The CDR3 has 15 residues. V trimming: 0 bases; J trimming: 1 base; junction bases outside the gene matches: 2. The CDR3 loop reads CASSEAGTANTEAFF. The CDR3 DNA is TGTGCCAGCAGTGAAGCTGGGACAGCGAACACTGAAGCTTTCTTT.

This clonotype has a count of ten or more. V gene TRBV15 combines with J gene TRBJ1-2; the match to TRBD1 covers 11 bases. From germline, CDR1 is LNHNV and CDR2 YYDKDF (reference sequence). The CDR3 contains 14 residues. V lost 4 bases, J lost 7 bases, and 5 bases stayed unmatched. CDR3 region: CATSIRTGGFGYTF. The CDR3 nucleotides are TGTGCCACCAGCATCAGGACAGGGGGCTTTGGCTACACCTTC.

This clonotype occurred many times. This rearrangement joins TRBV20-1 to TRBJ1-1; D may be TRBD1 (5 bases). The CDR3 contains 13 residues. Germline CDR1 DFQATT, CDR2 SNEGSKA (reference sequence). V was cut by 3 bases and J by 5 bases, with 13 bases left in between. The CDR3 nucleotides are TGCAGTGCTAGTGAGAGCCGGGGGACTGAAGCTTTCTTT. Translation gives CSASESRGTEAFF.

This clonotype occurred many times. This chain links TRBV7-6 with TRBJ2-1, with TRBD2 matching over 7 bases. The CDR3 covers 15 residues. Per germline, CDR1 SGHVS and CDR2 FNYEAQ. Trimming at V came to 4 bases and at J to 5 bases, leaving 8 bases not matched to a gene. CDR3 region: CASSSWASGDNEQFF. As DNA, the CDR3 is TGTGCCAGCAGCTCATGGGCTAGCGGAGACAATGAGCAGTTCTTC.

This chain uses TRBV11-2 with TRBJ1-5; D not resolved. The CDR3 covers 13 residues. V was pared by 3 bases and J by 0 bases, with 3 bases between. Germline-derived CDR1 and CDR2 are SGHAT and FQNNGV. The CDR3 DNA reads as TGTGCCAGCAGCTTCAGTAGCAATCAGCCCCAGCATTTT. Its translation: CASSFSSNQPQHF. Full variable domain (outside the CDR3, taken from reference TRBV11-2 and TRBJ1-5): EAGVAQSPRYKIIEKRQSVAFWCNPISGHATLYWYQQILGQGPKLLIQFQNNGVVDDSQLPKDRFSAERLKGVDSTLKIQPAKLEDSAVYLCASSFSSNQPQHFGDGTRLSIL.

This clonotype was seen many times. The chain has TRBV5-1 and TRBJ1-6; 7 bases are a match to TRBD1. This CDR3 has 16 amino acids. V gave up 3 bases and J gave up 9 bases; unmatched junction bases: 12. The germline V gene has CDR1 SGHRS and CDR2 YFSETQ. In DNA, the CDR3 is TGCGCCAGCAGCTCAACAGGGGTTCAGGATGGTTCACCCCTCCACTTT. This encodes CASSSTGVQDGSPLHF.

This clonotype occurred many times. The chain combines TRBV6-5 with TRBJ1-4; D perhaps matches TRBD1 (6 bases). V lost 6 bases and J lost 1, with 9 bases in between. From germline, CDR1 is MNHEY and CDR2 SVGAGI. The length of the CDR3 is 14 residues. The CDR3 sequence: CASRGGGTNEKLFF. Written as DNA, the CDR3 is TGTGCCAGCAGGGGAGGGGGAACTAATGAAAAACTGTTTTTT.

This clonotype was detected many times. V usage is TRBV20-1 and J usage is TRBJ2-3; 9 nucleotides align to TRBD1. The junction had 16 bases not matched to a gene; V was cut back by 7 bases and J by 2 bases. This CDR3 has 17 residues. The V gene's germline CDR1 is DFQATT and CDR2 SNEGSKA (reference sequence). CDR3 coding DNA: TGCAGTGTTTCCGGGACAGGGTACCGATTATTCACAGATACGCAGTATTTT. Translation: CSVSGTGYRLFTDTQYF.

This clonotype was picked up many times. The chain uses TRBV7-3 and TRBJ1-1; TRBD1 agrees at 7 bases. The germline V gene has CDR1 SGHTA and CDR2 FQGTGA. CDR3 length: 17 amino acids. Losses at the gene ends were 1 base for V and 0 bases for J; bases not matched to a gene: 8. CDR3 nucleotides: TGTGCCAGCAGCTTAAGGATCCCGACAGGGATGAACACTGAAGCTTTCTTT. It encodes CASSLRIPTGMNTEAFF.

This clonotype was detected many times. The V gene is TRBV11-2, the J gene TRBJ1-1; D perhaps matches TRBD1 (5 bases). The CDR3 covers 15 residues. CDR1 is SGHAT, CDR2 FQNNGV, per germline. The V end lost 5 bases, the J end lost 1 base, and 14 bases lay between the germline ends. CDR3 sequence reads: CASSRTSTENTEAFF. The CDR3 DNA reads as TGTGCCAGCAGCCGGACATCAACGGAGAACACTGAAGCTTTCTTT.

The sample holds many counts of this clonotype. The rearrangement joins TRBV19 to TRBJ2-5, with no clear D. This CDR3 region has 14 residues. V was pared by 4 bases and J by 5 bases, with 14 bases between. Germline V gene data show CDR1 as LNHDA and CDR2 as SQIVND (reference sequence). The CDR3 sequence is CASSTGRLPETQYF. In DNA form, the CDR3 reads TGTGCCAGTAGTACAGGCCGACTTCCGGAGACCCAGTACTTC. The variable domain in full, completed from reference TRBV19 and TRBJ2-5, reads DGGITQSPKYLFRKEGQNVTLSCEQNLNHDAMYWYRQDPGQGLRLIYYSQIVNDFQKGDIAEGYSVSREKKESFPLTVTSAQKNPTAFYLCASSTGRLPETQYFGPGTRLLVL.

There are many counts of this clonotype. The chain recombines TRBV12-3 or TRBV12-4 with TRBJ1-4; D uncertain. V gave up 3 bases and J gave up 8 bases, with 10 bases separating them. CDR3 length: 13 amino acids. The CDR3, as DNA: TGTGCCAGCAGTTTTAGGGCAGGCGAAAAACTGTTTTTT. Protein product: CASSFRAGEKLFF.

The chain is built from TRBV5-1 and TRBJ1-1; D is possibly TRBD1 (5 bases). CDR3 length equals 13 residues. Germline assignment: CDR1 SGHRS and CDR2 YFSETQ. V was trimmed by 4 bases and J by 6 bases, leaving 13 bases between them. The CDR3 region is CASSQGGRPEAFF. CDR3 sequence (DNA): TGCGCCAGCAGCCAGGGAGGTAGACCTGAAGCTTTCTTT. The full variable domain, with the rest looked up from reference TRBV5-1 and TRBJ1-1, is KAGVTQTPRYLIKTRGQQVTLSCSPISGHRSVSWYQQTPGQGLQFLFEYFSETQRNKGNFPGRFSGRQFSNSRSEMNVSTLELGDSALYLCASSQGGRPEAFFGQGTRLTVV.

This clonotype has ten or more counts. The V call is TRBV4-1, the J call TRBJ1-5; D perhaps matches TRBD1 (5 bases). Germline CDR1 is MGHRA and CDR2 is YSYEKL. Trimming removed 2 bases from V and 4 bases from J, with 12 bases in between. This CDR3 is built from 15 residues. CDR3 loop: CASSQIDGGNQPQHF. The CDR3 DNA follows: TGCGCCAGCAGCCAAATCGACGGGGGGAATCAGCCCCAGCATTTT.

This clonotype was found many times. V usage is TRBV20-1 and J usage is TRBJ2-4; D tentatively fits TRBD1 or TRBD2 (5 bases each). CDR1 is DFQATT, CDR2 SNEGSKA, per germline (reference sequence). The CDR3 is 14 residues long. Trimming removed 5 bases from V and 5 bases from J, with 16 bases in between. The CDR3 DNA is TGCAGTGCTCGGCGTCCGGGACGGGAAAACATTCAGTACTTC. This codes for CSARRPGRENIQYF.

The CDR3 spells CSDPGGGVGNEAFF. CDR3 nucleotides: TGCAGTGACCCCGGAGGTGGGGTCGGCAATGAAGCTTTCTTT. This chain uses TRBV20-1 with TRBJ1-1; D is unclear. The CDR3 runs 14 residues. The germline CDR1 and CDR2 sequences are DFQATT and SNEGSKA (reference sequence). V shed 7 bases and J shed 7 bases, with 22 bases lying between them.

This clonotype came up many times. This rearrangement joins TRBV5-1 to TRBJ2-7; 9 bases align to TRBD1. Trimming took 6 bases from V and 5 from J; bases not matched to a gene: 9. The length of the CDR3 is 14 residues. Germline V gives CDR1 SGHRS, CDR2 YFSETQ. CDR3: CASTRGDREHEQYF. The DNA of the CDR3 is TGCGCCAGCACCCGAGGGGACAGGGAGCACGAGCAGTACTTC.

This clonotype was observed at least ten times. The chain is built from TRBV18 and TRBJ2-5; D gene unclear. The germline V gene encodes CDR1 KGHSH and CDR2 LQKENI. This CDR3 spans 16 amino acids. V was trimmed by 3 bases and J by 0 bases, leaving 14 bases between them. CDR3 nucleotides: TGTGCCAGCTCACCCCCCAGGCTCAGGTACCAAGAGACCCAGTACTTC. This translates into CASSPPRLRYQETQYF.

This clonotype occurred many times. In nucleotides, the CDR3 is TGTGCCAGCAGCTCGGTCCTTAGTAGCACAGATACGCAGTATTTT. Amino acids: CASSSVLSSTDTQYF. The chain employs TRBV7-9 and TRBJ2-3, with unresolved D. There are 15 residues in the CDR3. Trimming shortened V by 4 bases and J by 0 bases, and 11 bases separated the two germline ends. The germline gives CDR1 SEHNR, CDR2 FQNEAQ (reference sequence).